Each of the 32 T cell receptor beta chains below was sequenced from the same sample in a study of long-term antiretroviral therapy in people with HIV. The assay, immunoSEQ v3.0, was run at survey level. TCRdb's copy holds only in-frame clones and misses some; the assay was immunoSEQ multiplex PCR. The repertoire holds about 13,000 clones, 75% to 90% seen once, with 13% in the top ten. Material: unsorted PBMCs, obtained 3.2 years before starting antiretroviral therapy. All receptors derive from a man between 35 and 55 years old with HIV.

CDR3 region: CASLSGTGVPEAFF. CDR3 nucleotides: TGTGCCTCTCTTTCCGGGACAGGGGTTCCCGAAGCTTTCTTT. This chain connects TRBV10-3 to TRBJ1-1; 10 bases line up with TRBD1. The junction had 14 bases not matched to a gene; V was cut back by 11 bases and J by 8 bases. The CDR3 has 14 amino acids. CDR1 is ENHRY and CDR2 is SYGVKD in the germline V gene.

This chain links TRBV5-4 with TRBJ2-7, with 8 bases lining up with TRBD2. The CDR3 has 13 amino acids. Germline-derived CDR1 and CDR2 are SGHNT and YYREEE (reference sequence). The V gene end was trimmed by 2 bases and the J gene end by 7 bases; junction bases not matched to a gene: 5. CDR3 amino acids: CASSLQRGMEQYF. In nucleotides, the CDR3 is TGTGCCAGCAGCTTACAGCGGGGGATGGAGCAGTACTTC.

This chain connects TRBV9 to TRBJ1-2; tentatively, D is TRBD1 (5 bases). Per germline, CDR1 SGDLS and CDR2 YYNGEE. The CDR3 has 16 residues. V was clipped by 3 bases and J by 5 bases, with 20 bases between them. The CDR3 region is CASSESGEGKGYGYTF. In DNA form, the CDR3 reads TGTGCCAGCAGCGAATCCGGGGAGGGGAAGGGGTATGGCTACACCTTC.

Only a few counts were recorded for this clone. The chain combines TRBV7-8 with TRBJ2-2; 7 bases map to TRBD1. The CDR3 is 16 amino acids. Losses at the gene ends were 5 bases for V and 0 bases for J; bases not matched to a gene: 6. Germline values: CDR1 SGHVS, CDR2 FQNEAQ. The CDR3 region has the DNA TGTGCCAGCAGCACTAGACAGGGAGCGAACACCGGGGAGCTGTTTTTT. Protein: CASSTRQGANTGELFF.

This clone has only a few counts. The J gene is TRBJ1-6, the V gene TRBV6-5; D is uncertain. The CDR3 sequence is 13 residues long. V was cut by 3 bases and J by 7 bases, with 7 bases left in between. CDR1 and CDR2 (germline): MNHEY, SVGAGI. The CDR3 sequence is CASSYEGNSPLHF. The CDR3 coding sequence is TGTGCCAGCAGTTATGAGGGCAATTCACCCCTCCACTTT.

The chain carries TRBV6-6 and TRBJ1-2, with D perhaps matching TRBD1 (6 bases). Trimming removed 4 bases at V and 2 bases at J, with 14 bases between. Germline CDR1 reads MNHNY; CDR2 reads SVGAGI (reference sequence). This CDR3 is built from 15 residues. This CDR3 is CASSWGLRENYGYTF. The CDR3 bases are TGTGCCAGCAGTTGGGGGCTACGAGAAAACTATGGCTACACCTTC.

The rearrangement joins TRBV10-2 to TRBJ2-7, with D perhaps matching TRBD2 (5 bases). Trimming left V 8 bases short and J 3 bases short, with 20 bases between. The CDR3 covers 15 residues. CDR1 is WSHSY, CDR2 SAAADI, per germline. The CDR3 DNA reads TGCGCCAGCGTAGGAGACCGGGGTTACTTCTACGAGCAGTACTTC. Translated, it gives CASVGDRGYFYEQYF.

The genes are TRBV2 and TRBJ1-3; D ambiguous. The germline V gene has CDR1 SNHLY and CDR2 FYNNEI. The V end lost 6 bases, the J end lost 4 bases, and 4 bases lay between the germline ends. The CDR3 totals 11 residues. CDR3 region: CASSAGNTIYF. CDR3 bases: TGTGCCAGCAGCGCAGGAAACACCATATATTTT.

The V call is TRBV5-6, the J call TRBJ2-7; TRBD2 matches at 7 bases. Germline CDR1 reads SGHDT; CDR2 reads YYEEEE. This CDR3 spans 15 amino acids. The ends lost 2 bases at V and 1 base at J; junction bases unmatched: 6. CDR3 nucleotide sequence: TGTGCCAGCAGCTTTTCCCAGCGGGGTTCCTACGAGCAGTACTTC. Encoded protein: CASSFSQRGSYEQYF.

This clone has a handful of counts. The V and J genes are TRBV7-9 and TRBJ2-7; TRBD2 might be the D (5 bases). Trimming removed 4 bases at V and 3 bases at J, with 7 bases between. The CDR3 has 12 residues. CDR1 and CDR2 (germline): SEHNR, FQNEAQ (reference sequence). This CDR3 is CASSYDYYEQYF. In nucleotides, the CDR3 is TGTGCCAGCAGCTATGACTACTACGAGCAGTACTTC.

CDR3 coding DNA: TGTGCCAGCAGCTCCCGGGGCGTTGGAAACACCATATATTTT. Residues: CASSSRGVGNTIYF. This chain links TRBV7-8 with TRBJ1-3; tentatively, D is TRBD1 (5 bases). This CDR3 has 14 amino acids. Germline V gene data show CDR1 as SGHVS and CDR2 as FQNEAQ. V dropped 4 bases and J dropped 3 bases, with 10 bases sitting between them.

The V and J genes are TRBV7-2 and TRBJ2-1; 7 nucleotides align to TRBD2. There are 16 residues in the CDR3. Germline trimming cut 5 bases from V and 7 bases from J; bases unmatched to any gene: 14. Looked up from germline, CDR1 is SGHTA and CDR2 is FQGNSA. DNA of the CDR3: TGTGCCAGCAGCGCTTTTATCGCGGGGGAGGAAAATGAGCAGTTCTTC. It codes for CASSAFIAGEENEQFF.

V gene TRBV27 combines with J gene TRBJ1-5; weak D call: TRBD1 (5 bases). Between the trimmed V and J ends, which lost 6 bases and 5 bases, there was a span of 11 bases. The CDR3 covers 13 residues. Germline CDR1 and CDR2: MNHEY and SMNVEV (reference sequence). The CDR3 DNA reads TGTGCCAGCAGGAGGGACGGCGATCAGCCCCAGCATTTT. It encodes CASRRDGDQPQHF.

V usage is TRBV6-4 and J usage is TRBJ1-2; TRBD1 matches 7 bases. V lost 6 bases to trimming and J lost 8 bases; unmatched junction nucleotides: 18. This CDR3 is built from 16 residues. The V gene's germline CDR1 is MRHNA and CDR2 SNTAGT. The CDR3 spells CASSRGGGQDWRGYTF. CDR3 bases: TGTGCCAGCAGCCGGGGGGGAGGACAGGACTGGAGGGGCTACACCTTC.

The rearrangement links TRBV7-9 to TRBJ2-3; D remains ambiguous. This CDR3 has 14 amino acids. The V gene lost 5 bases and the J gene lost 11 bases, with 20 bases spanning the gap. Germline loops: CDR1 SEHNR, CDR2 FQNEAQ (reference sequence). CDR3 in amino acids: CASSLPSPSLWQYF. The CDR3, as DNA: TGTGCCAGCAGCCTCCCATCCCCTAGTCTATGGCAGTATTTT.

V and J are TRBV7-9 and TRBJ1-2, with D possibly matching TRBD1 (6 bases). With 3 bases removed from V and 6 bases from J, the gap between germline ends came to 29 bases. Germline CDR1 SEHNR, CDR2 FQNEAQ (reference sequence). This CDR3 comprises 19 residues. The CDR3 spells CASSLESGGLRGDEDGYTF. The CDR3 DNA is TGTGCCAGCAGCTTGGAAAGCGGGGGACTCAGGGGAGATGAAGATGGCTACACCTTC.

The chain employs TRBV6-5 and TRBJ1-2, with D unclear. V lost 4 bases, J lost 4 bases, and 13 bases lay in between. The CDR3 spans 14 residues. Germline-derived CDR1 and CDR2 are MNHEY and SVGAGI. CDR3 amino acids: CASSSTDRVYGYTF. DNA of the CDR3: TGTGCCAGCAGTTCCACGGACCGTGTCTATGGCTACACCTTC.

This chain uses TRBV30 with TRBJ1-4; 10 positions agree with TRBD1. Trimming cost V 4 bases and J 7 bases; bases outside gene matches: 3. CDR3 size: 13 residues. Germline CDR1 GTSNPN, CDR2 SVGIG (reference sequence). This chain's CDR3 is CAWNWDRGEKLFF. CDR3 DNA sequence: TGTGCCTGGAATTGGGACAGGGGTGAAAAACTGTTTTTT.

The rearrangement links TRBV6-5 to TRBJ1-5; D gene ambiguous. This CDR3 contains 13 residues. Germline values: CDR1 MNHEY, CDR2 SVGAGI. The V and J ends lost 2 bases and 4 bases respectively, with 6 bases between them. This chain's CDR3 is CASSYERNQPQHF. The CDR3, as DNA: TGTGCCAGCAGTTACGAGAGGAATCAGCCCCAGCATTTT.

This CDR3 reads CASSKTTGGMNTEAFF. CDR3 sequence (DNA): TGTGCCAGCAGCAAGACGACAGGGGGGATGAACACTGAAGCTTTCTTT. The chain couples TRBV21-1 to TRBJ1-1; no DNA check was done on the table's D call, TRBD1. TRBV21-1 is described as a pseudogene. The CDR3 consists of 16 residues.

V and J are TRBV7-2 and TRBJ1-5; 9 bases map to TRBD1. The CDR3 totals 15 residues. The ends lost 2 bases at V and 2 bases at J; junction bases unmatched: 1. The germline gives CDR1 SGHTA, CDR2 FQGNSA. CDR3 in amino acids: CASSLRTGGNQPQHF. DNA for the CDR3: TGTGCCAGCAGCTTAAGGACAGGGGGCAATCAGCCCCAGCATTTT.

The gene calls are TRBV11-3 and TRBJ1-4, with D unclear. This CDR3 is 14 amino acids long. CDR1 SGHNT and CDR2 YENEEA come from the germline V gene. With 5 bases removed from V and 10 bases from J, the gap between germline ends came to 17 bases. CDR3 in amino acids: CASSPYKTIGKLFF. The CDR3 DNA reads TGTGCCAGCAGCCCCTACAAGACGATCGGAAAACTGTTTTTT.

This clone has just one count. The rearrangement joins TRBV6-5 to TRBJ2-3; possibly TRBD1 for D (6 bases). Deletions cut 5 bases from V and 6 bases from J, with 9 bases between. The germline V gene has CDR1 MNHEY and CDR2 SVGAGI. CDR3 size: 12 residues. The CDR3 nucleotides read TGTGCCAGCAGTGTTAGGGGGGATACGCAGTATTTT. It encodes CASSVRGDTQYF.

The V gene is TRBV19, the J gene TRBJ2-3; D uncertain. V was cut by 5 bases and J by 3 bases, with 9 bases left in between. This CDR3 is 13 amino acids long. The germline V gene has CDR1 LNHDA and CDR2 SQIVND (reference sequence). The CDR3 DNA sequence: TGTGCCAGTAGTGTACTTCTGACAGATACGCAGTATTTT. Translating gives CASSVLLTDTQYF.

V gene TRBV5-1 combines with J gene TRBJ2-1; weak D call: TRBD2 (5 bases). This CDR3 is built from 14 residues. V gave up 5 bases and J gave up 12 bases, with 21 bases separating them. Germline V CDR1 and CDR2: SGHRS, YFSETQ. The CDR3 DNA follows: TGCGCCAGCAGGCCAGTGTTGGGCTCGGAGGCGCAGTTCTTC. Translating it yields CASRPVLGSEAQFF.

V gene TRBV2 combines with J gene TRBJ1-2; no clear D gene. V dropped 8 bases and J dropped 0 bases, with 10 bases sitting between them. This CDR3 is built from 13 residues. CDR1 and CDR2 from the germline V gene are SNHLY and FYNNEI. CDR3 protein: CASELETNYGYTF. For the CDR3, the DNA is TGTGCCAGCGAACTTGAGACTAACTATGGCTACACCTTC.

This clone has a single count. This CDR3 reads CASSPSHNTEAFF. The CDR3 DNA follows: TGTGCCAGCAGCCCCTCTCACAACACTGAAGCTTTCTTT. The genes are TRBV9 and TRBJ1-1; D remains ambiguous. The CDR3 covers 13 residues. V lost 4 bases, J lost 2 bases, and 9 bases lay in between. Per the germline V gene, CDR1 is SGDLS and CDR2 is YYNGEE. Variable domain in full (rest from reference TRBV9 and TRBJ1-1): DSGVTQTPKHLITATGQRVTLRCSPRSGDLSVYWYQQSLDQGLQFLIQYYNGEERAKGNILERFSAQQFPDLHSELNLSSLELGDSALYFCASSPSHNTEAFFGQGTRLTVV.

The sample holds one count of this clone. V and J are TRBV29-1 and TRBJ1-3; 7 bases align to TRBD1. In germline, CDR1 is SQVTM, CDR2 ANQGSEA. V was pared by 4 bases and J by 0 bases, with 0 bases of the junction left unmatched. This CDR3 region has 13 residues. The CDR3, as DNA: TGCAGCGTTGGGGACAGCTCTGGAAACACCATATATTTT. Translating gives CSVGDSSGNTIYF.

This clone has just a few counts. The gene calls are TRBV30 and TRBJ1-5; 8 bases fit TRBD1. Germline assignment: CDR1 GTSNPN and CDR2 SVGIG (reference sequence). The V gene end was trimmed by 5 bases and the J gene end by 4 bases; junction bases not matched to a gene: 4. The CDR3 extends over 13 amino acids. The CDR3 is CAWGQGMNQPQHF. CDR3 DNA sequence: TGTGCCTGGGGACAGGGAATGAATCAGCCCCAGCATTTT.

V gene TRBV4-1 combines with J gene TRBJ1-4, with D possibly TRBD1 on 5 matching bases. V lost 1 base, J lost 6 bases, and 12 bases lay in between. The CDR3 consists of 15 residues. Germline lookup yields CDR1 MGHRA and CDR2 YSYEKL. This CDR3 reads CASSQADRNYEKLFF. Written as DNA, the CDR3 is TGCGCCAGCAGCCAAGCAGACAGAAATTATGAAAAACTGTTTTTT.

The chain joins TRBV30 to TRBJ1-3; D not resolved. This CDR3 is built from 16 residues. Germline V gives CDR1 GTSNPN, CDR2 SVGIG (reference sequence). V lost 7 bases to trimming and J lost 0 bases, with 19 bases between them. The CDR3 DNA reads TGTGCCTCCTACGGAGGAAGAGGGCCCTCTGGAAACACCATATATTTT. It is translated as CASYGGRGPSGNTIYF. Full variable domain (outside the CDR3, taken from reference TRBV30 and TRBJ1-3): SQTIHQWPATLVQPVGSPLSLECTVEGTSNPNLYWYRQAAGRGLQLLFYSVGIGQISSEVPQNLSASRPQDRQFILSSKKLLLSDSGFYLCASYGGRGPSGNTIYFGEGSWLTVV.

The chain employs TRBV6-5 and TRBJ1-1; D not certain. The CDR3 covers 13 residues. CDR1 MNHEY and CDR2 SVGAGI come from the germline V gene. The ends were cut back, 7 bases at V and 1 base at J, with 10 bases in the middle. CDR3 nucleotide sequence: TGTGCCAGCACCCCGCGGGGGAACACTGAAGCTTTCTTT. This codes for CASTPRGNTEAFF.